The 23 T cell receptor beta chains presented below share a single source sample, sequenced in a study of cytomegalovirus exposure and HLA in healthy donors. Profiled with immunoSEQ multiplex PCR; TCRdb holds only in-frame clones, not every one. The sample records tens of thousands of clones, around four fifths being singletons. Sequenced input: PBMCs. These receptors came from a man younger than 45 in good health and CMV-seronegative.

The V and J genes are TRBV11-2 and TRBJ2-3; 7 nucleotides match TRBD1. CDR3 size: 15 residues. Germline CDR1 is SGHAT and CDR2 is FQNNGV. J lost 0 bases, V lost 6 bases, and 6 bases had no gene match. CDR3 region: CASRGQFSSTDTQYF. The CDR3 DNA sequence: TGTGCCAGCAGGGGACAGTTTTCTAGCACAGATACGCAGTATTTT.

The rearrangement joins TRBV29-1 to TRBJ1-1, with 8 bases aligning to TRBD1. The CDR3 has 14 residues. Per germline, CDR1 SQVTM and CDR2 ANQGSEA. Losses at the gene ends were 6 bases for V and 4 bases for J; bases not matched to a gene: 10. CDR3 sequence: CSVGATGGGTEAFF. CDR3 nucleotide sequence: TGCAGCGTCGGGGCCACAGGGGGAGGCACTGAAGCTTTCTTT.

The J gene is TRBJ2-1, the V gene TRBV5-1; 7 bases align to TRBD2. Germline V gives CDR1 SGHRS, CDR2 YFSETQ. Unmatched junction bases numbered 14, after V lost 7 bases and J lost 7 bases. The CDR3 spans 15 residues. The CDR3, as DNA: TGCGCCAGCCTACCGGGGGAGGGAGCGTGGAATGAGCAGTTCTTC. Its protein product is CASLPGEGAWNEQFF.

This clone has just a few counts. The V call is TRBV4-2, the J call TRBJ1-5; D unresolved. Trimming removed 3 bases at V and 7 bases at J, with 10 bases between. The CDR3 loop spans 13 amino acids. Germline V gene data show CDR1 as LGHNA and CDR2 as YNFKEQ. In nucleotides, the CDR3 is TGTGCCAGCAGCCAGCGCGGTGGGCAGCCCCAGCATTTT. Translated: CASSQRGGQPQHF.

The chain recombines TRBV7-2 with TRBJ2-3; no definite D call. Trimming removed 5 bases from V and 2 bases from J, with 5 bases in between. The germline V gene has CDR1 SGHTA and CDR2 FQGNSA. The CDR3 spans 12 residues. The CDR3 region has the DNA TGTGCCAGCAGCCCAAACACAGATACGCAGTATTTT. It encodes CASSPNTDTQYF.

The CDR3 spells CASSSYLGNTIYF. The CDR3 DNA reads TGTGCCAGCAGCTCCTACCTTGGAAACACCATATATTTT. V gene TRBV9 combines with J gene TRBJ1-3; D unclear. V lost 4 bases and J lost 3, with 8 bases in between. Germline lookup yields CDR1 SGDLS and CDR2 YYNGEE. The CDR3 loop spans 13 amino acids.

V gene TRBV2 combines with J gene TRBJ2-1; 9 positions agree with TRBD2. The junction had 2 bases not matched to a gene; V was cut back by 7 bases and J by 1 base. Germline V gene lookup returns CDR1 SNHLY and CDR2 FYNNEI. The CDR3 contains 14 residues. The CDR3 loop is CASKTSGSYNEQFF. DNA for the CDR3: TGTGCCAGCAAGACTAGCGGTTCCTACAATGAGCAGTTCTTC.

The V and J genes are TRBV6-5 and TRBJ1-1, with D uncertain. The germline gives CDR1 MNHEY, CDR2 SVGAGI. V gave up 2 bases and J gave up 0 bases, with 7 bases separating them. The CDR3 runs to 14 residues. CDR3 nucleotides: TGTGCCAGCAGTTACGTACGGGTGAACACTGAAGCTTTCTTT. Protein: CASSYVRVNTEAFF.

The chain is built from TRBV6-1 and TRBJ1-6; 7 bases map to TRBD1. The CDR3 has 15 amino acids. V dropped 6 bases and J dropped 7; count of bases not matched to a gene: 9. Germline lookup yields CDR1 MNHNS and CDR2 SASEGT. The CDR3 bases are TGTGCCAGCAGCCACATCCGGGACAGAAATTCACCCCTCCACTTT. Translating it yields CASSHIRDRNSPLHF.

This chain links TRBV14 with TRBJ1-4; D is unclear. CDR1 is SGHDN and CDR2 is FVKESK in the germline V gene. CDR3 length: 15 amino acids. The ends were cut back, 4 bases at V and 3 bases at J, with 12 bases in the middle. The CDR3 protein is CASSRNPGANEKLFF. The CDR3 DNA reads TGTGCCAGCAGCCGCAATCCCGGAGCTAATGAAAAACTGTTTTTT. The complete variable domain, with remaining parts taken from reference TRBV14 and TRBJ1-4, reads EAGVTQFPSHSVIEKGQTVTLRCDPISGHDNLYWYRRVMGKEIKFLLHFVKESKQDESGMPNNRFLAERTGGTYSTLKVQPAELEDSGVYFCASSRNPGANEKLFFGSGTQLSVL.

The rearrangement links TRBV18 to TRBJ2-5; the D gene is possibly TRBD2 (5 bases). The CDR3 loop spans 14 amino acids. Germline CDR1 reads KGHSH; CDR2 reads LQKENI. Trimming removed 3 bases at V and 5 bases at J, with 13 bases between. In nucleotides, the CDR3 is TGTGCCAGCTCACCGGCCCGCGGCGGGGAGACCCAGTACTTC. Protein sequence: CASSPARGGETQYF.

The chain is built from TRBV9 and TRBJ2-5; no reliable D call. The V end was cut by 4 bases, the J end by 2 bases, with 9 bases between. The V gene's germline CDR1 is SGDLS and CDR2 YYNGEE. This CDR3 has 13 residues. DNA for the CDR3: TGTGCCAGCAGCCCACGGTCGCAAGAGACCCAGTACTTC. Amino acid sequence: CASSPRSQETQYF.

V gene TRBV7-2 combines with J gene TRBJ1-2; a weak D match, TRBD1 (6 bases). Germline V gives CDR1 SGHTA, CDR2 FQGNSA. This CDR3 comprises 15 residues. With 1 base removed from V and 0 bases from J, the gap between germline ends came to 9 bases. CDR3 coding DNA: TGTGCCAGCAGCTTAGACAGGGTTACTAACTATGGCTACACCTTC. Translating it yields CASSLDRVTNYGYTF.

The CDR3 sequence is CASSHELSGGADEQFF. The CDR3, as DNA: TGCGCCAGCAGCCATGAGCTGAGCGGGGGGGCCGATGAGCAGTTCTTC. V gene TRBV4-3 combines with J gene TRBJ2-1; 10 bases are a match to TRBD2. The germline gives CDR1 LGHNA, CDR2 YSLEER. J was trimmed by 8 bases and V by 3 bases; bases with no gene match: 10. This CDR3 has 16 residues.

The J gene is TRBJ2-7, the V gene TRBV5-1, with D unresolved. This CDR3 is 13 amino acids long. CDR1 and CDR2 from the germline V gene are SGHRS and YFSETQ. The V end was cut by 0 bases, the J end by 3 bases, with 7 bases between. The CDR3 DNA reads as TGCGCCAGCAGCTTGGACTACGACTACGAGCAGTACGTC. This sequence encodes CASSLDYDYEQYV.

This clone was picked up one time. The rearrangement joins TRBV4-1 to TRBJ1-2, with 8 bases fitting TRBD1. Trimming at V came to 5 bases and at J to 2 bases, leaving 16 bases not matched to a gene. Germline CDR1 and CDR2: MGHRA and YSYEKL. CDR3 length: 18 amino acids. CDR3 sequence (DNA): TGCGCCAGCAGCAAACCCGGGACAGGCCAGACACTAAACTATGGCTACACCTTC. Translated, it gives CASSKPGTGQTLNYGYTF.

The chain uses TRBV27 and TRBJ2-4; 9 bases are a match to TRBD1. CDR1 is MNHEY, CDR2 SMNVEV, per germline (reference sequence). Germline trimming cut 6 bases from V and 3 bases from J; bases unmatched to any gene: 9. This CDR3 comprises 16 residues. The CDR3 is CASRQTGGLGKNIQYF. CDR3 coding DNA: TGTGCCAGCAGGCAGACAGGGGGATTGGGCAAAAACATTCAGTACTTC.

This clone was counted once. The J gene is TRBJ1-2, the V gene TRBV6-1; TRBD1 agrees at 8 bases. Germline CDR1 and CDR2: MNHNS and SASEGT. J lost 0 bases, V lost 4 bases, and 4 bases had no gene match. The CDR3 extends over 15 amino acids. The CDR3 sequence is CASSVTGEANYGYTF. The DNA of the CDR3 is TGTGCCAGCAGTGTGACAGGGGAGGCTAACTATGGCTACACCTTC.

This rearrangement joins TRBV7-9 to TRBJ2-6; 8 nucleotides align to TRBD1. The ends lost 0 bases at V and 4 bases at J; junction bases unmatched: 5. This CDR3 region has 17 residues. Germline CDR1 and CDR2: SEHNR and FQNEAQ (reference sequence). DNA of the CDR3: TGTGCCAGCAGCTTAGCGGGGCAGGGGGCCGGGGCCAACGTCCTGACTTTC. Translation gives CASSLAGQGAGANVLTF.

The chain's CDR3 is CAWSPGTAEKLFF. The CDR3 DNA reads TGTGCCTGGAGTCCCGGGACAGCTGAAAAACTGTTTTTT. V is TRBV30 and J is TRBJ1-4; 7 positions agree with TRBD1. The CDR3 is made up of 13 amino acids. J gave up 7 bases and V 2 bases, and 4 bases lay outside the gene matches. CDR1 is GTSNPN and CDR2 is SVGIG in the germline V gene (reference sequence).

The chain is built from TRBV28 and TRBJ2-2; the D gene is possibly TRBD2 (5 bases). CDR1 is MDHEN, CDR2 SYDVKM, per germline. The CDR3 sequence is 18 residues long. V was clipped by 5 bases and J by 2 bases, with 21 bases between them. The CDR3 DNA sequence: TGTGCCAGCAGTATCAAACTTACTAGACAAACTAACACCGGGGAGCTGTTTTTT. Translation: CASSIKLTRQTNTGELFF.

This chain joins TRBV7-2 and TRBJ2-1; TRBD1 agrees at 8 bases. J gave up 1 base and V 5 bases, and 13 bases lay outside the gene matches. The CDR3 contains 18 residues. Germline CDR1 and CDR2: SGHTA and FQGNSA. CDR3 sequence: CASSRPGQASLSYNEQFF. The CDR3 coding sequence is TGTGCCAGCAGCCGACCGGGACAGGCGTCGCTTTCCTACAATGAGCAGTTCTTC.

The CDR3 DNA reads TGTGCCAGCAGCACCGACGGCGGGTCTGGGGCCAACGTCCTGACTTTC. Residues: CASSTDGGSGANVLTF. The chain is built from TRBV5-4 and TRBJ2-6; possibly TRBD2 for D (5 bases). Germline values: CDR1 SGHNT, CDR2 YYREEE (reference sequence). CDR3 size: 16 residues. V was pared by 4 bases and J by 1 base, with 12 bases between.